Following are 27 T cell receptor beta chains from one sample sequenced in a study of T cell clonality in common variable immunodeficiency. Here immunoSEQ multiplex PCR was the method, and the copy in TCRdb shows in-frame clones only, minus some. The sample counts about 32,000 clones, none seen once; the ten largest own 8% to 10%. The sequencing input was peripheral blood mononuclear cells. Source of these receptors: a person between 18 and 75 years old in good health.

The sample holds many counts of this clone. The CDR3 sequence: CASSADSYTEAFF. CDR3 DNA (partial): TGTGCCAGCAGCGCGGACAGTTACACTGAA. The V and J genes are TRBV7-3 and TRBJ1-1; D perhaps matches TRBD1 (6 bases). The DNA ends 3 residues before the CDR3 does, and the rest of the CDR3 is filled in from the germline J gene. Trimming took off 5 bases at V and 3 bases at J, with 10 bases between the two ends. Per the germline V gene, CDR1 is SGHTA and CDR2 is FQGTGA. This CDR3 has 13 amino acids.

Comments on this clone: A junction boundary mismatches the germline segment, possibly from a read error. The read stops 3 residues short of the end of the CDR3; the missing end is completed from the germline J gene. The genes are TRBV2 and TRBJ2-3, with D tentatively TRBD1 (5 bases). In germline, CDR1 is SNHLY, CDR2 FYNNEI. The CDR3 is 14 amino acids. CDR3 loop: CASSEWGRPETQYF. The CDR3 bases that were read are TGTGCCAGCAGTGAATGGGGCAGGCCAGAGACG.

This clone was detected ten times or more. Partial CDR3 DNA: TGCAGTGCTCTTGGGACAACGAACACTGAA. It yields the protein CSALGTTNTE. The entire CDR3 protein reads CSALGTTNTEAFF. The chain joins TRBV20-1 to TRBJ1-1, with D possibly matching TRBD1 (6 bases). The read comes to an end 3 residues before the CDR3 does, leaving the germline J gene to fill in the end. CDR1 and CDR2 (germline): DFQATT, SNEGSKA (reference sequence). V was trimmed by 5 bases and J by 1 base, leaving 11 bases between them. The CDR3 runs 13 residues.

This clone occurred many times. Read coverage stops 3 residues before the CDR3 terminus; the germline J gene supplies the remainder. This chain joins TRBV11-2 and TRBJ2-7; D unclear. This CDR3 is 12 amino acids long. Germline-derived CDR1 and CDR2 are SGHAT and FQNNGV. V lost 1 base and J 2 bases, leaving 3 bases between the germline ends. The covered CDR3 bases are TGTGCCAGCAGCTTAGTTACCTACGAG. Its protein is CASSLVTYE. The complete CDR3 protein is CASSLVTYEQYF.

Ten or more counts support this clone. CDR3 bases read: TGCAGTGCTGGCAGACAGGGAGGTAATCAGCCC. It encodes CSAGRQGGNQP. The full CDR3 is CSAGRQGGNQPQHF. This chain links TRBV20-1 with TRBJ1-5; 7 nucleotides align to TRBD1. The read terminates 3 residues ahead of where the CDR3 ends, so the germline J gene completes it. The CDR3 is made up of 14 amino acids. Germline loops: CDR1 DFQATT, CDR2 SNEGSKA (reference sequence). After removal of 5 bases from V and 4 bases from J, the junction contained 8 bases not matched to a gene.

This clone was observed a handful of times. The CDR3 end is not reached by the read, which stops 3 residues before it; the germline J gene fills it in. The chain combines TRBV18 with TRBJ2-7; possible D gene TRBD2, 7 bases. There are 13 residues in the CDR3. Trimming cost V 9 bases and J 0 bases, with 12 bases left between them. The germline V gene has CDR1 KGHSH and CDR2 LQKENI. Here the CDR3 reads CASLGGDSYEQYF. The CDR3 DNA, read in part, is TGTGCCAGTCTAGGGGGGGACTCCTACGAG.

CDR3 region: CASTMRDYNDYTF. CDR3 DNA, as far as it was read: TGTGCCAGCACGATGCGGGACTACAATGAC. The chain combines TRBV7-2 with TRBJ1-2; a weak D match, TRBD1 (5 bases). The read halts 3 residues ahead of the CDR3 end, with the missing end drawn from the germline J gene. This CDR3 contains 13 residues. Germline-derived CDR1 and CDR2 are SGHTA and FQGNSA.

This clone has ten or more counts. The read gets to within 3 residues of the CDR3 end, and the germline J gene fills in the rest. The V gene is TRBV12-3 or TRBV12-4, the J gene TRBJ2-7, with a tentative D call TRBD1 (5 bases). The CDR3 extends over 14 amino acids. The ends were cut back, 8 bases at V and 3 bases at J, with 17 bases in the middle. This chain's CDR3 is CASLDQGKFYEQYF. CDR3 DNA, as far as it was read: TGTGCCAGCCTGGACCAGGGTAAATTCTACGAG.

This clone occurred many times. The observed sequence ends 3 residues before the CDR3 terminus, with the missing tail filled in from the germline J gene. This chain links TRBV28 with TRBJ2-7; 9 positions agree with TRBD1. Unmatched junction bases numbered 4, after V lost 4 bases and J lost 3 bases. The CDR3 is 14 residues long. Germline-derived CDR1 and CDR2 are MDHEN and SYDVKM. The part of the CDR3 DNA that was read is TGTGCCAGCAGTTCGGGACAGGGACGCTACGAG. Translating gives CASSSGQGRYE. The complete CDR3 reads CASSSGQGRYEQYF.

This clone came up a few times. The read finishes 3 residues shy of the CDR3 end, and the germline J gene is used to complete it. This chain connects TRBV19 to TRBJ1-2; D is unresolved. In germline, CDR1 is LNHDA, CDR2 SQIVND (reference sequence). The CDR3 runs 14 residues. The sequenced part of the CDR3 DNA is TGTGCCAGTAGTATAGCGGTAGCGGGAGGCGAC. This codes for CASSIAVAGGD. The full CDR3 reads CASSIAVAGGDYTF.

About this clone itself: The read finishes 3 residues shy of the CDR3 end, and the germline J gene is used to complete it. The V and J genes are TRBV7-9 and TRBJ2-3, with unresolved D. The CDR3 spans 13 residues. In germline, CDR1 is SEHNR, CDR2 FQNEAQ (reference sequence). CDR3 DNA, as far as it was read: TGTGCCAGCAGCTCTTATAGCAATCAGCCG. Protein sequence: CASSSYSNQP. The entire CDR3 is CASSSYSNQPQYF.

This clone was counted at least ten times. The observed sequence ends 3 residues before the CDR3 terminus, with the missing tail filled in from the germline J gene. The chain has TRBV28 and TRBJ2-7, with TRBD2 identical over 7 bases. The CDR3 is made up of 12 amino acids. V shed 3 bases, J shed 4 bases, and the junction held 0 bases outside the gene matches. Germline CDR1 MDHEN, CDR2 SYDVKM. The chain's CDR3 is CASSLGGYEQYF. The sequenced part of the CDR3 DNA is TGTGCCAGCAGTTTGGGGGGGTACGAG.

This clone was detected many times. With the read ending 3 residues before the CDR3 end, the germline J gene is used to fill in that end. The chain has TRBV18 and TRBJ2-2; possibly TRBD1 for D (5 bases). V shed 2 bases and J shed 7 bases, with 17 bases lying between them. The CDR3 totals 16 residues. Germline assignment: CDR1 KGHSH and CDR2 LQKENI. The CDR3 bases that were read are TGTGCCAGCTCACCAAGAAGCGCGCAGGGTGGCGGGGAG. Amino acids: CASSPRSAQGGGE. The CDR3 as a whole reads CASSPRSAQGGGELFF.

This clone was counted between two and nine times. CDR3: CSASPLLLADRSRTQYF. The sequenced CDR3 bases are TGCAGTGCTAGCCCTCTCCTACTAGCGGATAGGTCGAGAACG. This chain joins TRBV20-1 and TRBJ2-3; TRBD2 aligns across 8 bases. The CDR3 goes on 3 residues after the read ends, and that part is filled in from the germline J gene. Germline V lookup: CDR1 DFQATT, CDR2 SNEGSKA (reference sequence). This CDR3 region has 17 residues.

This clone was counted at least ten times. The read is 3 residues too short to cover the CDR3 end, so that end is filled in from the germline J gene. The chain couples TRBV7-2 to TRBJ1-6; D unclear. In germline, CDR1 is SGHTA, CDR2 FQGNSA. The length of the CDR3 is 15 residues. V was clipped by 3 bases and J by 7 bases, with 13 bases between them. The DNA read from the CDR3 is TGTGCCAGCAGCTTTTTAGAGACATCCAATTCACCC. Amino acids: CASSFLETSNSP. The CDR3 in full is CASSFLETSNSPLHF.

The sample holds many counts of this clone. The read finishes 3 residues shy of the CDR3 end, and the germline J gene is used to complete it. The V gene is TRBV6-1, the J gene TRBJ1-1, with 8 nucleotides matching TRBD1. Germline V gene lookup returns CDR1 MNHNS and CDR2 SASEGT. The CDR3 totals 14 residues. The sequenced part of the CDR3 DNA is TGTGCCAGCAGTGAAAGTAGGCGGGACAGGGAA. The encoded protein is CASSESRRDRE. The complete CDR3 reads CASSESRRDREAFF.

This clone was detected ten times or more. The sequence runs out 3 residues before the end of the CDR3; the remainder is reconstructed from the germline J gene. V and J are TRBV5-6 and TRBJ1-1; D call uncertain. CDR1 and CDR2 (germline): SGHDT, YYEEEE. CDR3 length: 14 amino acids. The V and J ends lost 1 base and 4 bases respectively, with 11 bases between them. The CDR3 bases that were read are TGTGCCAGCAGCTTGCCTGCGGGCTTCACTGAA. Protein sequence: CASSLPAGFTE. The full CDR3 is CASSLPAGFTEAFF.

Ten or more counts support this clone. The CDR3 goes on 3 residues after the read ends, and that part is filled in from the germline J gene. This chain joins TRBV19 and TRBJ2-3; D unclear. The CDR3 totals 12 residues. Germline loops: CDR1 LNHDA, CDR2 SQIVND (reference sequence). V lost 6 bases to trimming and J lost 5 bases, with 9 bases between them. The CDR3 bases that were read are TGTGCCAGTAGCCCTAGTGTAGATACG. This codes for CASSPSVDT. The whole CDR3 protein is CASSPSVDTQYF.

This clone was seen many times. The CDR3 goes on 3 residues after the read ends, and that part is filled in from the germline J gene. This chain uses TRBV4-1 with TRBJ2-1; 12 positions agree with TRBD2. The CDR3 sequence is 18 residues long. J gave up 6 bases and V 1 base, and 10 bases lay outside the gene matches. Germline V gene sequence: CDR1 MGHRA, CDR2 YSYEKL. The CDR3 region is CASSQVLAGGLGINEQFF. The part of the CDR3 DNA that was read is TGCGCCAGCAGCCAAGTTCTAGCGGGAGGGCTAGGGATCAATGAG.

This clone was found many times. The CDR3 end is not reached by the read, which stops 3 residues before it; the germline J gene fills it in. The chain carries TRBV19 and TRBJ2-2; D is ambiguous. With 4 bases removed from V and 2 bases from J, the gap between germline ends came to 11 bases. This CDR3 region has 15 residues. CDR1 is LNHDA and CDR2 is SQIVND in the germline V gene (reference sequence). CDR3 residues: CASSNGQINTGELFF. CDR3 bases read: TGTGCCAGTAGTAATGGTCAGATCAACACCGGGGAG.

Many counts were recorded for this clone. The sequenced fragment ends 3 residues before the CDR3 boundary, so the rest is inferred from the germline J gene. The gene calls are TRBV2 and TRBJ2-7; 7 bases agree with TRBD2. From germline, CDR1 is SNHLY and CDR2 FYNNEI. Trimming at V came to 4 bases and at J to 0 bases, leaving 3 bases not matched to a gene. The CDR3 spans 14 residues. The CDR3 DNA, read in part, is TGTGCCAGCAGTGGGACGGGGGGCTCCTACGAG. Translated, it gives CASSGTGGSYE. The full CDR3 is CASSGTGGSYEQYF.

This clone came up many times. The read ends 3 residues shy of where the CDR3 ends; the end is completed using the germline J gene. This chain connects TRBV5-1 to TRBJ1-6; TRBD1 aligns across 9 bases. V trimming: 1 base; J trimming: 11 bases; junction bases outside the gene matches: 7. Germline loops: CDR1 SGHRS, CDR2 YFSETQ. The CDR3 spans 15 residues. The CDR3 here is CASSLTRDRAPPLHF. The covered CDR3 bases are TGCGCCAGCAGCTTGACCCGGGACAGGGCCCCACCC.

At least ten counts were recorded for this clone. The read ends 3 residues shy of where the CDR3 ends; the end is completed using the germline J gene. The rearrangement uses TRBV7-9 and TRBJ1-2; TRBD1 matches at 8 bases. CDR3 length equals 15 residues. V trimming: 5 bases; J trimming: 5 bases; junction bases outside the gene matches: 10. Germline CDR1 reads SEHNR; CDR2 reads FQNEAQ (reference sequence). The covered CDR3 bases are TGTGCCAGCAGCGCCTCAGGGGGCGCAGGGTATGGC. Protein: CASSASGGAGYG. The whole CDR3 sequence reads CASSASGGAGYGYTF.

By proportion, this clone is medium-sized (0.01 to 0.1%). The read terminates 3 residues before the CDR3 end, so the remaining end is supplied by the germline J gene. The V gene is TRBV6-2 or TRBV6-3, the J gene TRBJ2-1, with 7 bases lining up with TRBD1. The CDR3 is 14 amino acids. The germline V gene has CDR1 MNHEY and CDR2 SVGEGT. V dropped 7 bases and J dropped 4; count of bases not matched to a gene: 7. The DNA read from the CDR3 is TGTGCCAGCATCGACAGGGTGGGGTACAATGAG. It is translated as CASIDRVGYNE. The CDR3 reads in full as CASIDRVGYNEQFF.

This clone occurred many times. Sequencing ends 3 residues short of the CDR3 end; the germline J gene provides the rest. The chain recombines TRBV5-1 with TRBJ2-7, with 11 nucleotides matching TRBD1. V lost 0 bases to trimming and J lost 2 bases; unmatched junction nucleotides: 13. This CDR3 is built from 19 residues. CDR1 and CDR2 (germline): SGHRS, YFSETQ. This CDR3 is CASSLGTGGATGKPYEQYF. CDR3 bases read: TGCGCCAGCAGCTTGGGGACAGGGGGCGCGACTGGGAAACCCTACGAG.

This clone came up many times. The CDR3 is CASSRLAGELFF. The DNA read from the CDR3 is TGTGCCAGTAGTAGGCTAGCCGGGGAG. This chain joins TRBV19 and TRBJ2-2; D is uncertain. The CDR3 goes on 3 residues after the read ends, and that part is filled in from the germline J gene. Germline values: CDR1 LNHDA, CDR2 SQIVND (reference sequence). This CDR3 has 12 amino acids. The V end was cut by 4 bases, the J end by 6 bases, with 6 bases between.

Concerning this clone: A much larger clone lies a single base off, so this may be a read error. The read comes to an end 3 residues before the CDR3 does, leaving the germline J gene to fill in the end. Other DNA sequences within the sample encode an identical CDR3. The chain is built from TRBV5-1 and TRBJ1-3; D is possibly TRBD1 (5 bases). Looked up from germline, CDR1 is SGHRS and CDR2 is YFSETQ. The length of the CDR3 is 15 residues. Incomplete CDR3 DNA: TGCGCCAGCAGCCGTGACAGATACTCTGGAAACACG. Translating it yields CASSRDRYSGNT. The CDR3, in full, reads CASSRDRYSGNTIYF.